A single sample gave rise to the 10 T cell receptor beta chains below, sequenced in a study of blood T cell repertoires in COVID-19. The data were produced by immunoSEQ multiplex PCR, yet TCRdb's version contains in-frame clones alone and is incomplete. The sample yields roughly 320,000 clones, more than 85% seen once. Specimen: peripheral blood. Every receptor here comes from a man in his 70s with acute or convalescent COVID-19.

In its sample, this clone was seen a few times. The chain links TRBV3-1 (or the pseudogene TRBV3-2) to TRBJ2-7; unclear D gene. The CDR3 has 11 amino acids. Germline assignment: CDR1 LGHDT and CDR2 YNNKEL (reference sequence). Trimming removed 1 base from V and 12 bases from J, with 10 bases in between. The CDR3 spells CASSQASKPYF. The CDR3 DNA sequence: TGTGCCAGCAGCCAAGCCTCTAAGCCGTACTTC.

This chain joins TRBV3-1 (or the pseudogene TRBV3-2) and TRBJ1-5, with a weak D call TRBD1 (5 bases). The CDR3 loop spans 15 amino acids. The germline gives CDR1 LGHDT, CDR2 YNNKEL (reference sequence). V lost 3 bases and J 3 bases, leaving 12 bases between the germline ends. In DNA, the CDR3 is TGTGCCAGCAGCCATCAGGGAAGGGTCAATCAGCCCCAGCATTTT. This encodes CASSHQGRVNQPQHF.

The V call is TRBV6-4, the J call TRBJ2-7, with 9 bases lining up with TRBD1. Germline V gene sequence: CDR1 MRHNA, CDR2 SNTAGT. CDR3 length: 13 residues. The CDR3: CASSDITTGQGKV. CDR3 nucleotides: TGTGCCAGCAGTGATATCACGACGGGACAGGGTAAGGTC.

The V and J genes are TRBV24-1 and TRBJ1-1; D call uncertain. There are 14 residues in the CDR3. Germline V gives CDR1 KGHDR, CDR2 SFDVKD. V was trimmed by 4 bases and J by 4 bases, leaving 12 bases between them. The DNA for the CDR3 is TGTGCCACCAGTGACAGAACACGGAGCACTGAAGCTTTCTTT. Amino acid sequence: CATSDRTRSTEAFF.

The chain has TRBV5-1 and TRBJ1-4; 9 positions agree with TRBD1. From germline, CDR1 is SGHRS and CDR2 YFSETQ. V dropped 4 bases and J dropped 8; count of bases not matched to a gene: 3. CDR3 length equals 13 residues. In DNA, the CDR3 is TGCGCCAGCAGCCCCGGACAGGGGGAAAAACTGTTTTTT. It encodes CASSPGQGEKLFF.

The chain carries TRBV6-5 and TRBJ1-6, with no clear D. The CDR3 runs to 15 residues. Trimming stripped 0 bases from V and 7 bases from J, with 10 bases between. Germline CDR1 reads MNHEY; CDR2 reads SVGAGI. The DNA of the CDR3 is TGTGCCAGCAGTTACTCTGGTGCCGGGAATTCACCCCTCCACTTT. Its protein is CASSYSGAGNSPLHF.

The chain has TRBV6-2 or TRBV6-3 and TRBJ1-5; 8 bases align to TRBD1. Unmatched junction bases numbered 7, after V lost 6 bases and J lost 6 bases. The CDR3 has 14 residues. Germline-derived CDR1 and CDR2 are MNHEY and SVGEGT. The CDR3 coding sequence is TGTGCCAGCAGCCAACAGGGGGGAGGTCAGCCCCAGCATTTT. This translates into CASSQQGGGQPQHF.

The chain is built from TRBV30 and TRBJ1-5, with D perhaps matching TRBD1 (6 bases). Deletions cut 0 bases from V and 1 base from J, with 10 bases between. CDR1 is GTSNPN, CDR2 SVGIG, per germline (reference sequence). This CDR3 comprises 15 residues. The chain's CDR3 is CAWSVGQGSNQPQHF. The CDR3 bases are TGTGCCTGGAGTGTCGGTCAGGGGAGCAATCAGCCCCAGCATTTT.

This clone appeared a single time. The chain links TRBV28 to TRBJ2-7; tentative D call: TRBD2 (6 bases). The V gene's germline CDR1 is MDHEN and CDR2 SYDVKM. This CDR3 contains 14 residues. V lost 6 bases, J lost 1 base, and 13 bases lay in between. CDR3 in amino acids: CASSRWGVSYEQYF. The CDR3 DNA follows: TGTGCCAGCAGCCGTTGGGGGGTATCCTACGAGCAGTACTTC.

The rearrangement uses TRBV28 and TRBJ1-6; 7 bases match TRBD1. V was pared by 5 bases and J by 4 bases, with 5 bases of the junction left unmatched. CDR3 size: 15 residues. Per the germline V gene, CDR1 is MDHEN and CDR2 is SYDVKM. In DNA, the CDR3 is TGTGCCAGCAGTCTCAGGGGACAGTATAATTCACCCCTCCACTTT. Encoded protein: CASSLRGQYNSPLHF. The whole variable domain, remainder taken from reference TRBV28 and TRBJ1-6, is DVKVTQSSRYLVKRTGEKVFLECVQDMDHENMFWYRQDPGLGLRLIYFSYDVKMKEKGDIPEGYSVSREKKERFSLILESASTNQTSMYLCASSLRGQYNSPLHFGNGTRLTVT.